The subject of this entry is one TCR beta chain. With a J-beta primer mix and a sample-barcoded 5' primer, a second PCR ran roughly 7 to 11 cycles. TCRdb re-derived calls from the 5' RACE reads in MiXCR, one entry per CDR3 protein. The repertoire includes more than 1,000,000 distinct CDR3 sequences, 25% of them detected once, and approximately 0.71% sits in the top ten. This entry comes from a study of blood T cells in healthy people across ages. The CDR3 totals 15 residues. Germline V CDR1 and CDR2: LGHDT, YNNKEL (reference sequence). The V gene lost 0 bases and the J gene lost 5 bases, with 14 bases spanning the gap. The sample was also linked to a second study, of T cells of mothers and their children. That investigation notes: For cDNA synthesis, the complete extracted RNA was used (about 1.4 ug per 15 ul). In unrelated and related pairs, TCR recombination output is shaped in a similar way by thymic selection.

V usage is TRBV3-1 and J usage is TRBJ2-7; the D gene could be TRBD1 or TRBD2 (6 bases each). The TCR comes from a girl aged 2-10 years in good health. Sequencing was carried out using blood. The CDR3 protein is CASSQDEGEVDEQYF. The CDR3 DNA reads TGTGCCAGCAGCCAAGATGAGGGGGAGGTTGACGAGCAGTACTTC.